The entry below gives a single T cell receptor beta chain sequence along with its context. Antigen: not known. This sample stems from a study of T cell responses to AZD1222 COVID-19 vaccine. Findings and caveats of the study: An increase in Spike-specific TCR breadth and depth was observed after two AZD1222 doses. Without day 14 samples, only post-peak T cell repertoires were studied.

Some clones are missing from TCRdb's copy, which holds only in-frame ones; the method was immunoSEQ multiplex PCR. The sample lists about 150,000 clones, roughly 93% occurring once. The CDR3 covers 15 residues. Germline V gene lookup returns CDR1 MNHEY and CDR2 SVGAGI. The ends were cut back, 6 bases at V and 1 base at J, with 15 bases in the middle. The receptor comes from an adult who received the AZD1222 COVID-19 vaccine. This chain connects TRBV6-5 to TRBJ1-2; D unclear. Sequences were derived from peripheral blood, sampled 28 days after the second AZD1222 dose. CDR3 coding DNA: TGTGCCAGCAGGCCCGAGGTCCCTTTTAACTATGGCTACACCTTC. Protein product: CASRPEVPFNYGYTF.